What follows are 18 T cell receptor beta chains derived from one specimen sequenced in a study of blood T cell repertoires in COVID-19 (dated by TCRdb to about 2020). The library was produced with the immunoSEQ multiplex PCR assay. TCRdb stores this immuneACCESS table with in-frame sequences only. Part of the clones is absent; in the studies checked, under half of the shortfall reflects unresolved V genes, and no reason is known for the rest. This sample lists 180,000 or so clones; 80% to 85% were detected once. Approximately 10% of the sample belongs to the ten largest clones. Sequenced: peripheral blood. These receptor sequences come from a woman older than 75 with COVID-19, enrolled during active disease.

V and J are TRBV28 and TRBJ1-1, with 10 bases that match TRBD1. Germline CDR1 MDHEN, CDR2 SYDVKM. The V gene end was trimmed by 6 bases and the J gene end by 1 base; junction bases not matched to a gene: 8. The CDR3 consists of 16 residues. Here the CDR3 reads CASSYDRGQRNTEAFF. In DNA, the CDR3 is TGTGCCAGCAGCTATGACAGGGGGCAAAGGAACACTGAAGCTTTCTTT.

V usage is TRBV18 and J usage is TRBJ1-2; TRBD1 is a possible D gene (5 bases). V shed 3 bases and J shed 8 bases, with 19 bases lying between them. CDR1 and CDR2 from the germline V gene are KGHSH and LQKENI. This CDR3 spans 15 amino acids. Written as DNA, the CDR3 is TGTGCCAGCTCACCCGTCCTCGGGGGGGACGGAGGCTACACCTTC. Translation: CASSPVLGGDGGYTF. Combining the CDR3 with reference TRBV18 and TRBJ1-2 gives the whole variable domain NAGVMQNPRHLVRRRGQEARLRCSPMKGHSHVYWYRQLPEEGLKFMVYLQKENIIDESGMPKERFSAEFPKEGPSILRIQQVVRGDSAAYFCASSPVLGGDGGYTFGSGTRLTVV.

The V gene is TRBV28, the J gene TRBJ2-5; D is perhaps TRBD1 (5 bases). The CDR3 totals 15 residues. CDR1 is MDHEN, CDR2 SYDVKM, per germline. V dropped 1 base and J dropped 1 base, with 10 bases sitting between them. The CDR3 DNA reads as TGTGCCAGCAGTTTATATGGACAACCCCAAGAGACCCAGTACTTC. Amino acid sequence: CASSLYGQPQETQYF.

This chain's CDR3 is CASSPLPWGRNTGELFF. In DNA, the CDR3 is TGTGCCAGCTCACCCCTCCCGTGGGGCCGGAACACCGGGGAGCTGTTTTTT. This chain connects TRBV18 to TRBJ2-2; possibly TRBD1 for D (5 bases). The CDR3 has 17 residues. Trimming took 3 bases from V and 1 from J, leaving 15 bases between them. Germline V gene sequence: CDR1 KGHSH, CDR2 LQKENI.

The chain carries TRBV27 and TRBJ2-1; D perhaps matches TRBD2 (5 bases). The CDR3 is made up of 13 amino acids. Germline lookup yields CDR1 MNHEY and CDR2 SMNVEV (reference sequence). The germline V and J ends were trimmed by 2 bases and 4 bases, with 6 bases remaining between them. The CDR3 DNA follows: TGTGCCAGCAGTTTAACTAGGTACAATGAGCAGTTCTTC. It yields the protein CASSLTRYNEQFF.

This CDR3 reads CASSSHRTSGTYEQYF. As DNA, the CDR3 is TGTGCCAGCAGCTCCCACCGGACTAGCGGAACCTACGAGCAGTACTTC. The chain recombines TRBV7-2 with TRBJ2-7; 10 positions match TRBD2. Germline CDR1 SGHTA, CDR2 FQGNSA. V lost 4 bases and J lost 2; bases outside the gene matches: 8. The CDR3 runs 16 residues. Full variable domain (missing parts from reference TRBV7-2 and TRBJ2-7): GAGVSQSPSNKVTEKGKDVELRCDPISGHTALYWYRQSLGQGLEFLIYFQGNSAPDKSGLPSDRFSAERTGGSVSTLTIQRTQQEDSAVYLCASSSHRTSGTYEQYFGPGTRLTVT.

Here the CDR3 reads CASSELGTNKEQFF. In DNA, the CDR3 is TGTGCCAGCAGTGAGTTGGGCACGAATAAGGAGCAGTTCTTC. V is TRBV6-1 and J is TRBJ2-1; D not resolved. This CDR3 has 14 amino acids. CDR1 is MNHNS and CDR2 is SASEGT in the germline V gene. The V and J ends lost 3 bases and 10 bases respectively, with 16 bases between them.

The sample holds one count of this clone. The chain uses TRBV4-3 and TRBJ1-2, with a weak D call TRBD1 (6 bases). The V end was cut by 0 bases, the J end by 5 bases, with 13 bases between. This CDR3 has 15 residues. Germline-derived CDR1 and CDR2 are LGHNA and YSLEER. CDR3 protein: CASSQDWARGYGYTF. CDR3 coding DNA: TGCGCCAGCAGCCAAGATTGGGCCAGGGGTTATGGCTACACCTTC.

V and J are TRBV19 and TRBJ2-1, with TRBD2 identical over 9 bases. Germline assignment: CDR1 LNHDA and CDR2 SQIVND (reference sequence). Trimming cost V 1 base and J 6 bases; bases outside gene matches: 4. The CDR3 is made up of 15 amino acids. CDR3 amino acids: CASSIGLAGPNEQFF. Here the CDR3 DNA reads TGTGCCAGTAGTATAGGTCTAGCGGGACCCAATGAGCAGTTCTTC.

The J gene is TRBJ2-7, the V gene TRBV27; 10 bases are a match to TRBD1. This CDR3 has 17 amino acids. The ends lost 5 bases at V and 3 bases at J; junction bases unmatched: 13. Germline lookup yields CDR1 MNHEY and CDR2 SMNVEV (reference sequence). The CDR3 is CASSPPPGTGAFYEQYF. In DNA form, the CDR3 reads TGTGCCAGCAGTCCCCCTCCGGGGACAGGGGCCTTCTACGAGCAGTACTTC.

The chain joins TRBV3-1 (or the pseudogene TRBV3-2) to TRBJ2-7; TRBD2 matches at 13 bases. CDR1 and CDR2 from the germline V gene are LGHDT and YNNKEL (reference sequence). The ends lost 4 bases at V and 8 bases at J; junction bases unmatched: 2. The CDR3 totals 13 residues. DNA of the CDR3: TGTGCCAGCAGCCCGACTAGCGGGAGGAAGCAGTACTTC. This sequence encodes CASSPTSGRKQYF.

This chain joins TRBV5-1 and TRBJ1-2, with D perhaps TRBD1 (6 bases). This CDR3 is built from 17 residues. V lost 1 base and J 2 bases, leaving 18 bases between the germline ends. The germline gives CDR1 SGHRS, CDR2 YFSETQ. The CDR3 sequence is CASSLSSIPTGNYGYTF. CDR3 bases: TGCGCCAGCAGCTTGTCTAGTATCCCCACAGGGAACTATGGCTACACCTTC.

The V call is TRBV6-5, the J call TRBJ1-1, with D unresolved. The CDR3 has 15 amino acids. Per the germline V gene, CDR1 is MNHEY and CDR2 is SVGAGI. V was clipped by 5 bases and J by 5 bases, with 18 bases between them. The chain's CDR3 is CASSRPGRSGTEAFF. DNA of the CDR3: TGTGCCAGCAGTCGACCGGGAAGGTCGGGAACTGAAGCTTTCTTT.

This rearrangement joins TRBV5-4 to TRBJ1-2; 9 positions match TRBD1. The CDR3 extends over 17 amino acids. Germline CDR1 reads SGHNT; CDR2 reads YYREEE (reference sequence). Trimming cost V 1 base and J 3 bases; bases outside gene matches: 10. The CDR3 reads CASSLLGPGQGYYGYTF. CDR3 bases: TGTGCCAGCAGCTTGTTGGGCCCGGGACAGGGATACTATGGCTACACCTTC.

This rearrangement joins TRBV29-1 to TRBJ2-7; no definite D call. Trimming took 4 bases from V and 5 from J, leaving 12 bases between them. The CDR3 extends over 12 amino acids. Germline assignment: CDR1 SQVTM and CDR2 ANQGSEA. The DNA for the CDR3 is TGCAGCGTTGGTTGGGCTTGGAACGAGCAGTACTTC. Protein: CSVGWAWNEQYF.

For the CDR3, the DNA is TGTGCCAGCAGCCCCGGGACAGGGTATAATTCACCCCTCCACTTT. It codes for CASSPGTGYNSPLHF. This chain uses TRBV11-2 with TRBJ1-6; TRBD1 agrees at 9 bases. The CDR3 sequence is 15 residues long. Germline V gives CDR1 SGHAT, CDR2 FQNNGV. V lost 5 bases and J lost 4; bases outside the gene matches: 3.

This clone appeared a single time. V gene TRBV5-1 combines with J gene TRBJ1-6; TRBD1 might be the D (5 bases). Trimming removed 3 bases at V and 8 bases at J, with 15 bases between. CDR1 is SGHRS and CDR2 is YFSETQ in the germline V gene. The CDR3 loop spans 15 amino acids. CDR3 DNA sequence: TGCGCCAGCAGCTCTTATCAGGGCTTAGATTCACCCCTCCACTTT. This sequence encodes CASSSYQGLDSPLHF. The full variable domain, rest sourced from reference TRBV5-1 and TRBJ1-6, is KAGVTQTPRYLIKTRGQQVTLSCSPISGHRSVSWYQQTPGQGLQFLFEYFSETQRNKGNFPGRFSGRQFSNSRSEMNVSTLELGDSALYLCASSSYQGLDSPLHFGNGTRLTVT.

This sequence joins TRBV21-1 and TRBJ1-5; TRBD1, as called in the table, went unchecked against the DNA. TRBV21-1 is flagged as a pseudogene. There are 18 residues in the CDR3. Here the CDR3 reads CASSNAQGANERNQPQHF. CDR3 sequence (DNA): TGTGCCAGCAGCAATGCGCAGGGGGCTAATGAGCGCAATCAGCCCCAGCATTTT.